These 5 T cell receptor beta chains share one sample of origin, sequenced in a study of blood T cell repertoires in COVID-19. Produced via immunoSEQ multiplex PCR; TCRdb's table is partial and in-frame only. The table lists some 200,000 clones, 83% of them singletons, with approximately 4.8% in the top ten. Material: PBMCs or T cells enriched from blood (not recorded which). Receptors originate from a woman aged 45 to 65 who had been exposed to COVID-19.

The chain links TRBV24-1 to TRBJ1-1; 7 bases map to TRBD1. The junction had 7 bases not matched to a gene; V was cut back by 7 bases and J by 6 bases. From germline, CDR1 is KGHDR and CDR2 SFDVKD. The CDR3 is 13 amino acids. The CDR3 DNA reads TGTGCCACCAGAGGGGGCGAGGGGGCTGAAGCTTTCTTT. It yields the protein CATRGGEGAEAFF.

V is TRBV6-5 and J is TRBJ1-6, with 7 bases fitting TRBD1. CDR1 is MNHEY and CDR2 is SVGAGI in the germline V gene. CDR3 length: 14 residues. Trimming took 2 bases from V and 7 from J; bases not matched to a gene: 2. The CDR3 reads CASSYDRENSPLHF. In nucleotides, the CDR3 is TGTGCCAGCAGTTACGACAGGGAGAATTCACCCCTCCACTTT.

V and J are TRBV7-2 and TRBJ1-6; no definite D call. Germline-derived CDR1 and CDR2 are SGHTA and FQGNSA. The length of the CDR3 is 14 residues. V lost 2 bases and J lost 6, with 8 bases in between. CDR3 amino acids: CASSLMGVNSPLHF. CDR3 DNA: TGTGCCAGCAGCTTAATGGGCGTTAATTCACCCCTCCACTTT.

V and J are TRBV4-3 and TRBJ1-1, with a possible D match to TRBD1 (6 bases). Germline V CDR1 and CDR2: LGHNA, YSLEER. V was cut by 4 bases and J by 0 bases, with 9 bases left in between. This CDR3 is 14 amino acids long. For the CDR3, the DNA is TGCGCCAGCAGCCGAACAGGGATGAACACTGAAGCTTTCTTT. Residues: CASSRTGMNTEAFF.

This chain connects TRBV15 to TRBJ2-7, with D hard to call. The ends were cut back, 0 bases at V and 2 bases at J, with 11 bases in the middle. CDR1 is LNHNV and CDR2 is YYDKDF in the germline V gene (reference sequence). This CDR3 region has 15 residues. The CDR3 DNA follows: TGTGCCACCAGCAGAGATGCTACAGTTCCCTACGAGCAGTACTTC. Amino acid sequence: CATSRDATVPYEQYF.